Below are 32 T cell receptor beta chains sequenced from a single sample in a study of OX40 agonist ivuxolimab in advanced cancers. Method: immunoSEQ multiplex PCR; TCRdb's copy keeps in-frame clones and lacks some. The table includes over 60,000 clones, 80% to 90% detected once. The sample consisted of CD4+ or CD8+ T cells sorted from blood, taken in a trial of the OX40 agonist ivuxolimab. These receptors all come from an adult with an advanced solid tumor such as melanoma, head and neck, liver or kidney cancer.

The V call is TRBV7-9, the J call TRBJ1-4; D gene unclear. Trimming left V 5 bases short and J 4 bases short, with 14 bases between. Germline values: CDR1 SEHNR, CDR2 FQNEAQ (reference sequence). This CDR3 is 15 amino acids long. The CDR3 protein is CASSPPGWVNEKLFF. Written as DNA, the CDR3 is TGTGCCAGCAGCCCCCCGGGGTGGGTTAATGAAAAACTGTTTTTT.

The chain employs TRBV4-1 and TRBJ2-4; 7 bases are shared with TRBD2. Unmatched junction bases numbered 5, after V lost 1 base and J lost 2 bases. CDR3 length: 16 residues. Per the germline V gene, CDR1 is MGHRA and CDR2 is YSYEKL. CDR3 DNA sequence: TGCGCCAGCAGCCAAGGGGAGGGTTTAACCAAAAACATTCAGTACTTC. Translation gives CASSQGEGLTKNIQYF.

The genes are TRBV4-2 and TRBJ1-6, with a tentative D call TRBD1 (5 bases). CDR3 length equals 15 residues. V was cut by 0 bases and J by 9 bases, with 12 bases left in between. CDR1 is LGHNA and CDR2 is YNFKEQ in the germline V gene. This CDR3 reads CASSQDLADSSPLHF. The CDR3 DNA follows: TGTGCCAGCAGCCAAGATCTCGCCGACAGTTCACCCCTCCACTTT.

The chain links TRBV11-2 to TRBJ2-7; 8 nucleotides line up with TRBD2. The V gene end was trimmed by 1 base and the J gene end by 6 bases; junction bases not matched to a gene: 8. Germline CDR1 is SGHAT and CDR2 is FQNNGV. The CDR3 length is 15 residues. The CDR3 reads CASSLGGTRRGEQYF. DNA for the CDR3: TGTGCCAGCAGCTTAGGAGGGACTAGAAGGGGCGAGCAGTACTTC. The full variable domain, in which reference TRBV11-2 and TRBJ2-7 provide the parts outside the CDR3, is EAGVAQSPRYKIIEKRQSVAFWCNPISGHATLYWYQQILGQGPKLLIQFQNNGVVDDSQLPKDRFSAERLKGVDSTLKIQPAKLEDSAVYLCASSLGGTRRGEQYFGPGTRLTVT.

The chain uses TRBV7-3 and TRBJ2-1; D is uncertain. The CDR3 runs 12 residues. The germline V gene has CDR1 SGHTA and CDR2 FQGTGA. Trimming pared 4 bases from V and 5 bases from J, leaving 6 bases between. The CDR3 bases are TGTGCCAGCAGCTCAGCTGACAATGAGCAGTTCTTC. Protein: CASSSADNEQFF. Full variable domain (remainder filled in from reference TRBV7-3 and TRBJ2-1): GAGVSQTPSNKVTEKGKYVELRCDPISGHTALYWYRQSLGQGPEFLIYFQGTGAADDSGLPNDRFFAVRPEGSVSTLKIQRTERGDSAVYLCASSSADNEQFFGPGTRLTVL.

The rearrangement links TRBV28 to TRBJ2-5; maybe TRBD2 (6 bases). V was cut by 3 bases and J by 9 bases, with 14 bases left in between. The CDR3 is made up of 13 amino acids. Looked up from germline, CDR1 is MDHEN and CDR2 is SYDVKM. The DNA of the CDR3 is TGTGCCAGCAGTTTGGTCCAAACGGGGGCCCAGTACTTC. Translated: CASSLVQTGAQYF.

The V call is TRBV5-8, the J call TRBJ2-5; unclear D gene. Trimming left V 0 bases short and J 5 bases short, with 8 bases between. The CDR3 sequence is 13 residues long. Germline loops: CDR1 SGHTS, CDR2 YDEGEE. The CDR3 loop is CASSLEGVETQYF. The CDR3 DNA is TGTGCCAGCAGCTTGGAAGGTGTGGAGACCCAGTACTTC.

This clone was detected only once. V gene TRBV6-6 combines with J gene TRBJ1-1; maybe TRBD1 (5 bases). V lost 8 bases and J lost 0, with 10 bases in between. Germline CDR1 reads MNHNY; CDR2 reads SVGAGI (reference sequence). This CDR3 has 13 amino acids. CDR3 residues: CASPREMNTEAFF. The CDR3, as DNA: TGTGCCAGCCCCAGGGAAATGAACACTGAAGCTTTCTTT.

V usage is TRBV9 and J usage is TRBJ2-5; 7 nucleotides align to TRBD2. The CDR3 has 16 amino acids. Germline V gives CDR1 SGDLS, CDR2 YYNGEE. Trimming cost V 4 bases and J 5 bases; bases outside gene matches: 14. This CDR3 reads CASSPPSGRGKETQYF. CDR3 DNA sequence: TGTGCCAGCAGCCCCCCTAGCGGAAGGGGTAAGGAGACCCAGTACTTC.

The chain uses TRBV15 and TRBJ2-1, with D uncertain. The V gene lost 1 base and the J gene lost 8 bases, with 9 bases spanning the gap. Germline CDR1 reads LNHNV; CDR2 reads YYDKDF (reference sequence). This CDR3 contains 13 residues. The CDR3 DNA reads as TGTGCCACCAGCAGAGGAGCCGAGGATGAGCAGTTCTTC. Protein product: CATSRGAEDEQFF. The full variable domain, completed using reference TRBV15 and TRBJ2-1, is DAMVIQNPRYQVTQFGKPVTLSCSQTLNHNVMYWYQQKSSQAPKLLFHYYDKDFNNEADTPDNFQSRRPNTSFCFLDIRSPGLGDTAMYLCATSRGAEDEQFFGPGTRLTVL.

This clone was detected only a few times. This CDR3 is CATSRDPGSSYEQYF. CDR3 DNA sequence: TGTGCCACCAGCAGAGATCCGGGAAGCTCCTACGAGCAGTACTTC. The rearrangement links TRBV15 to TRBJ2-7; tentative D call: TRBD2 (5 bases). CDR1 and CDR2 from the germline V gene are LNHNV and YYDKDF (reference sequence). Trimming left V 0 bases short and J 0 bases short, with 9 bases between. This CDR3 has 15 amino acids. The variable domain in full, with the rest retrieved from reference TRBV15 and TRBJ2-7, is DAMVIQNPRYQVTQFGKPVTLSCSQTLNHNVMYWYQQKSSQAPKLLFHYYDKDFNNEADTPDNFQSRRPNTSFCFLDIRSPGLGDTAMYLCATSRDPGSSYEQYFGPGTRLTVT.

This clone was seen only a few times. The V call is TRBV4-2, the J call TRBJ2-2; 10 nucleotides align to TRBD2. CDR1 and CDR2 (germline): LGHNA, YNFKEQ. J gave up 6 bases and V 2 bases, and 6 bases lay outside the gene matches. The CDR3 has 16 residues. The CDR3 DNA is TGTGCCAGCAGCCAATCTAGCGGGAGTATCGCCGGGGAGCTGTTTTTT. Amino acids: CASSQSSGSIAGELFF.

The chain recombines TRBV18 with TRBJ2-3, with 7 nucleotides matching TRBD1. The CDR3 totals 14 residues. Germline trimming cut 0 bases from V and 6 bases from J; bases unmatched to any gene: 3. Germline V gene sequence: CDR1 KGHSH, CDR2 LQKENI. CDR3 coding DNA: TGTGCCAGCTCACCACCTGGCAGGGGGGATACGCAGTATTTT. This codes for CASSPPGRGDTQYF.

The chain recombines TRBV7-9 with TRBJ1-3; a weak D match, TRBD1 (5 bases). Germline values: CDR1 SEHNR, CDR2 FQNEAQ (reference sequence). V was trimmed by 5 bases and J by 0 bases, leaving 20 bases between them. This CDR3 is 18 amino acids long. CDR3 protein: CASSPRGIGLISGNTIYF. The DNA of the CDR3 is TGTGCCAGCAGCCCTAGGGGTATCGGCCTCATCTCTGGAAACACCATATATTTT. The whole variable domain, filled in from reference TRBV7-9 and TRBJ1-3, reads DTGVSQNPRHKITKRGQNVTFRCDPISEHNRLYWYRQTLGQGPEFLTYFQNEAQLEKSRLLSDRFSAERPKGSFSTLEIQRTEQGDSAMYLCASSPRGIGLISGNTIYFGEGSWLTVV.

The CDR3 DNA follows: TGTGCCAGCAGTGTGAGTGGGTTGGTCTACGAGCAGTACTTC. As protein: CASSVSGLVYEQYF. The rearrangement links TRBV6-1 to TRBJ2-7; no definite D call. The CDR3 is 14 amino acids. With 4 bases removed from V and 3 bases from J, the gap between germline ends came to 13 bases. CDR1 MNHNS and CDR2 SASEGT come from the germline V gene.

The rearrangement joins TRBV10-3 to TRBJ1-1; D is unclear. V dropped 10 bases and J dropped 4 bases, with 22 bases sitting between them. The CDR3 loop spans 15 amino acids. Germline loops: CDR1 ENHRY, CDR2 SYGVKD. CDR3 coding DNA: TGTGCCACGTACTCCCAAGGCCGAGGTGGCACTGAAGCTTTCTTT. It translates to CATYSQGRGGTEAFF.

The chain has TRBV2 and TRBJ1-1, with D perhaps matching TRBD1 (5 bases). Germline-derived CDR1 and CDR2 are SNHLY and FYNNEI. The CDR3 spans 15 residues. The V end lost 6 bases, the J end lost 0 bases, and 14 bases lay between the germline ends. Here the CDR3 reads CASRTPGAMNTEAFF. In DNA, the CDR3 is TGTGCCAGCAGGACCCCCGGGGCCATGAACACTGAAGCTTTCTTT.

This sequence joins TRBV28 and TRBJ1-4, with D possibly TRBD1 on 5 matching bases. The CDR3 runs 14 residues. With 6 bases removed from V and 5 bases from J, the gap between germline ends came to 13 bases. Germline V gene lookup returns CDR1 MDHEN and CDR2 SYDVKM. The CDR3 DNA sequence: TGTGCCAGCAGGCCGCGGGGCCAGAATGAAAAACTGTTTTTT. Residues: CASRPRGQNEKLFF.

The chain joins TRBV29-1 to TRBJ2-2; D may be TRBD1 (6 bases). The CDR3 loop spans 13 amino acids. CDR1 is SQVTM and CDR2 is ANQGSEA in the germline V gene. The germline V and J ends were trimmed by 7 bases and 1 base, with 10 bases remaining between them. The CDR3, as DNA: TGCAGCGGTGGACAGATGAACACCGGGGAGCTGTTTTTT. It is translated as CSGGQMNTGELFF.

This chain uses TRBV15 with TRBJ2-3, with 9 bases identical to TRBD2. CDR1 and CDR2 (germline): LNHNV, YYDKDF (reference sequence). The CDR3 is 15 amino acids. V lost 8 bases to trimming and J lost 0 bases; unmatched junction nucleotides: 6. The DNA of the CDR3 is TGTGCCACCGAAGCGGGGGGCCTAAGCACAGATACGCAGTATTTT. Translation: CATEAGGLSTDTQYF.

This clone was recorded only once. The chain is built from TRBV27 and TRBJ2-2, with D perhaps TRBD2 (6 bases). Trimming cost V 3 bases and J 1 base, with 12 bases left between them. CDR3 size: 16 residues. Per the germline V gene, CDR1 is MNHEY and CDR2 is SMNVEV (reference sequence). CDR3 protein: CASSFGGTLNTGELFF. CDR3 DNA sequence: TGTGCCAGCAGTTTTGGGGGGACCCTGAACACCGGGGAGCTGTTTTTT.

This clone was recorded once. The J gene is TRBJ2-1, the V gene TRBV6-6; D uncertain. The CDR3 runs 12 residues. Germline V lookup: CDR1 MNHNY, CDR2 SVGAGI (reference sequence). V lost 4 bases, J lost 4 bases, and 5 bases lay in between. CDR3 coding DNA: TGTGCCAGCAGTTCCTGGTACAATGAGCAGTTCTTC. This encodes CASSSWYNEQFF.

The chain recombines TRBV5-1 with TRBJ2-1; D may correspond to TRBD1 or TRBD2 (5 bases each). Germline V gene data show CDR1 as SGHRS and CDR2 as YFSETQ. V lost 5 bases and J lost 3, with 18 bases in between. The CDR3 sequence is 16 residues long. The CDR3 DNA reads TGCGCCAGCAGACCCGGGGCCCAGTTACTCTACAATGAGCAGTTCTTC. Residues: CASRPGAQLLYNEQFF.

The chain combines TRBV5-4 with TRBJ1-1, with TRBD1 as a possible D gene (6 bases). Germline CDR1 and CDR2: SGHNT and YYREEE (reference sequence). The V end was cut by 4 bases, the J end by 1 base, with 8 bases between. The CDR3 is 13 residues long. The CDR3 DNA follows: TGTGCCAGCAGCCCGACAGGGAACACTGAAGCTTTCTTT. Protein: CASSPTGNTEAFF.

V is TRBV7-2 and J is TRBJ1-1; no definite D call. Germline values: CDR1 SGHTA, CDR2 FQGNSA. Deletions cut 3 bases from V and 0 bases from J, with 8 bases between. The CDR3 length is 14 residues. CDR3 bases: TGTGCCAGCAGCTTGTGGGTCATGAACACTGAAGCTTTCTTT. Protein product: CASSLWVMNTEAFF.

The chain combines TRBV5-5 with TRBJ2-6, with unresolved D. The CDR3 runs 15 residues. V was shortened by 1 base and J by 0 bases, with 5 bases between the two germline ends. Germline CDR1 is SGHKS and CDR2 is YYEKEE (reference sequence). The CDR3 sequence is CASSLPRSGANVLTF. The CDR3 DNA follows: TGTGCCAGCAGCTTGCCCCGCTCTGGGGCCAACGTCCTGACTTTC.

This chain joins TRBV19 and TRBJ2-1, with TRBD1 matching over 8 bases. This CDR3 region has 15 residues. Germline lookup yields CDR1 LNHDA and CDR2 SQIVND (reference sequence). Unmatched junction bases numbered 4, after V lost 6 bases and J lost 0 bases. CDR3 coding DNA: TGTGCCAGTAGCCCCGGGACAGGCTCCTACAATGAGCAGTTCTTC. Residues: CASSPGTGSYNEQFF.

The V call is TRBV2, the J call TRBJ2-7, with no clear D. This CDR3 has 11 amino acids. The V gene lost 3 bases and the J gene lost 4 bases, with 4 bases spanning the gap. In germline, CDR1 is SNHLY, CDR2 FYNNEI. The CDR3 region is CASSDGYEQYF. The DNA for the CDR3 is TGTGCCAGCAGTGATGGTTACGAGCAGTACTTC.

This clone was picked up one time. This chain connects TRBV5-1 to TRBJ1-1, with 9 bases aligning to TRBD1. Looked up from germline, CDR1 is SGHRS and CDR2 is YFSETQ. CDR3 length equals 13 residues. The trim removed 0 bases at V and 8 bases at J, leaving 2 bases unmatched. The CDR3 loop reads CASSLGGQGEAFF. The CDR3 DNA reads as TGCGCCAGCAGCTTGGGCGGACAGGGGGAAGCTTTCTTT.

The J gene is TRBJ2-5, the V gene TRBV7-3, with D uncertain. CDR1 is SGHTA and CDR2 is FQGTGA in the germline V gene. Trimming left V 4 bases short and J 5 bases short, with 17 bases between. The CDR3 is 15 residues long. The CDR3 is CASSYTGGSEETQYF. DNA of the CDR3: TGTGCCAGCAGCTATACCGGCGGCAGCGAGGAGACCCAGTACTTC.

The genes are TRBV10-3 and TRBJ1-1; D unclear. CDR1 is ENHRY, CDR2 SYGVKD, per germline. CDR3 size: 15 residues. V lost 6 bases, J lost 5 bases, and 19 bases lay in between. The CDR3: CAIRSPEHGGTEAFF. DNA for the CDR3: TGTGCCATCAGATCGCCCGAACACGGCGGGACTGAAGCTTTCTTT.

Turning to this clone: The germline gene is not matched at one end of the junction; a read error may be the cause. The chain uses TRBV7-7 and TRBJ2-2, with 13 nucleotides matching TRBD2. This CDR3 spans 19 amino acids. Germline CDR1 and CDR2: SSHAT and FNYEAQ (reference sequence). As DNA, the CDR3 is TGTGCTAGCAGCCCACCGGGACTAGCGGGACCGATGAACACCGGGGAGCTGTTTTTT. This sequence encodes CASSPPGLAGPMNTGELFF.